This T cell receptor (beta chain) was captured by sequencing in a study of cytomegalovirus exposure and HLA in healthy donors. Study-wide points: Sequencing likely caused a cluster of highly shared sequence variants.

Trimming took 4 bases from V and 5 from J; bases not matched to a gene: 11. CDR1 SGHTS and CDR2 YDEGEE come from the germline V gene. The CDR3 totals 18 residues. In regard to this clone: Its target is unknown.

Primers: 60 Vbeta forward and 13 Jbeta reverse. The repertoire was sequenced with immunoSEQ multiplex PCR; TCRdb's copy has only in-frame clones and lacks some. The sample lists nearly 110,000 clones; approximately 79% were seen once. The sequenced sample consisted of PBMCs. The receptor's source is a woman aged 40 to 49 in good health and CMV-seropositive. V is TRBV5-8 and J is TRBJ2-5; 16 bases are shared with TRBD2. The CDR3 loop reads CASSLPGTSGGAWETQYF. The CDR3 DNA reads as TGTGCCAGCAGCCTACCTGGGACTAGCGGGGGGGCCTGGGAGACCCAGTACTTC.